The clone carrying this T cell receptor beta chain has more than one count but fewer than ten. Amplification of TCR beta CDR3 regions used RNA as the template. Using the HTBI primer set, a first-round RT-PCR was run on the TCR CDR3. Each CDR3 protein is one row after TCRdb ran MiXCR on the multiplex PCR reads. The sample contains some 180,000 distinct CDR3 sequences, roughly a sixth of which appear only once. Germline trimming cut 0 bases from V and 8 bases from J; bases unmatched to any gene: 8. Germline V gene data show CDR1 as SGDLS and CDR2 as YYNGEE. This CDR3 has 15 amino acids. This sample stems from a study of T cells in Graves' hyperthyroidism and ophthalmopathy. Each patient was aged 18 to 65 and had newly diagnosed hyperthyroidism of under 2 months' duration. PBMCs came from around 9.7 ml fresh peripheral blood.

Sequencing was done on a sample of blood. This receptor was taken from a woman in her fifties or sixties with Graves' hyperthyroidism. The chain is built from TRBV9 and TRBJ2-1, with 7 bases lining up with TRBD1. CDR3 sequence (DNA): TGTGCCAGCAGCGTAGAGGCAGGGGGTTGGGATGAGCAGTTCTTC. This sequence encodes CASSVEAGGWDEQFF.